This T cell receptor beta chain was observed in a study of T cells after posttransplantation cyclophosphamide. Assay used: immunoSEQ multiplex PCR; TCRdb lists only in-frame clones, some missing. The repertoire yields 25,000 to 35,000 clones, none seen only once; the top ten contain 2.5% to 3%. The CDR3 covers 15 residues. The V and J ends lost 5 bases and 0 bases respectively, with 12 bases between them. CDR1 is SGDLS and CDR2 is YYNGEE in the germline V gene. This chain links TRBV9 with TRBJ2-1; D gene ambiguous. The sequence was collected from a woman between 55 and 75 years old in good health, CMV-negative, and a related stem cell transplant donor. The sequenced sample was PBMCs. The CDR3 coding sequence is TGTGCCAGCAGTCCCGCTCAGAGCTCCTACAATGAGCAGTTCTTC. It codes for CASSPAQSSYNEQFF.